This is a list of T cell receptor beta chains from one sample in a study of T cell repertoires in cytomegalovirus infection. TCRdb passed the reads through MiXCR, listing each CDR3 protein once. This table holds under 850,000 distinct CDR3 sequences, roughly 35% found once. Material: PBMCs. The receptors shown here come from a human donor in good health (CMV status not recorded). Some clones in this sample may be carry-over from other donors' samples. The conserved cysteine and the conserved F or W are not part of the CDR3 here.

J: TRBJ1-3; V: TRBV6-5; CDR3: ASSYSRDRGTGGTIY
J: TRBJ1-4; V: TRBV3-1; CDR3: ASSPLGQGYEKLF
J: TRBJ2-7; V: TRBV10-3; CDR3: AISELQIISPYEQY
J: TRBJ1-3; V: TRBV11-2; CDR3: ASSLESSGNTIY
J: TRBJ2-7; V: TRBV20-1; CDR3: SAEGAYEQY
J: TRBJ1-1; V: TRBV11-2; CDR3: ASSPAGGTGGLNTEAF
J: TRBJ1-4; V: TRBV6-5; CDR3: ASSYQPGRRNEKLF
J: TRBJ2-7; V: TRBV7-9; CDR3: ASSLTGGPEQY
J: TRBJ2-1; V: TRBV12-3/TRBV12-4; CDR3: ASVRRYGAGVKNEQF
J: TRBJ1-1; V: TRBV19; CDR3: ALVGNTEAF
J: TRBJ2-5; V: TRBV28; CDR3: ASSLPLATASGSQY
J: TRBJ2-5; V: TRBV12-3/TRBV12-4; CDR3: ASSPPPPETQY
J: TRBJ1-5; V: TRBV7-4; CDR3: ASSSDNNQPQH
J: TRBJ1-1; V: TRBV6-5; CDR3: ASSPGEKAF
J: TRBJ2-1; V: TRBV19; CDR3: ASNPTGVSSYNEQF
J: TRBJ2-4; V: TRBV15; CDR3: ATSRDGTGIAKNIQY
J: TRBJ1-1; V: TRBV20-1; CDR3: SAKGQGTRVNTEAF
J: TRBJ1-5; V: TRBV24-1; CDR3: ATSELDGWPQH
J: TRBJ2-2; V: TRBV12-5; CDR3: ASQGQTNTGELF
J: TRBJ1-1; V: TRBV27; CDR3: ARSSSPNTEDF
J: TRBJ1-6; V: TRBV28; CDR3: ASSFGGPYNSPLH
J: TRBJ2-7; V: TRBV5-1; CDR3: ASSLEAAFYEQY
J: TRBJ2-5; V: TRBV7-2; CDR3: ASSLVYRAGLQETQY
J: TRBJ2-7; V: TRBV7-9; CDR3: ASSSDGTDEQY
J: TRBJ1-2; V: TRBV4-2; CDR3: ASSRDDRAGYT
J: TRBJ1-1; V: TRBV19; CDR3: ASSGLYGQKNTEAF
J: TRBJ2-7; V: TRBV28; CDR3: ASSPGSSGPYEQY
J: TRBJ1-4; V: TRBV6-1; CDR3: ASGGGGNEKLF
J: TRBJ2-7; V: TRBV7-8; CDR3: ASSPFRKDHEQY
J: TRBJ2-3; V: TRBV11-2; CDR3: ASSLDGQGGDTQY
J: TRBJ2-7; V: TRBV20-1; CDR3: SAPRGQGPDLSYEKY
J: TRBJ2-3; V: TRBV2; CDR3: AREYRGASTDTQY
J: TRBJ2-7; V: TRBV28; CDR3: ASSSPSGAPYEQY
J: TRBJ1-2; V: TRBV20-1; CDR3: SVHQGSHGYT
J: TRBJ2-7; V: TRBV19; CDR3: ASSNGGLAYEQY
J: TRBJ1-2; V: TRBV6-5; CDR3: ASSYSWKGTYGYT
J: TRBJ2-1; V: TRBV27; CDR3: ASNVVASGRAYNEQF
J: TRBJ2-3; V: TRBV29-1; CDR3: SVEDSGDTQY
J: TRBJ2-1; V: TRBV6-4; CDR3: ASSDEDSSPNEQF
J: TRBJ2-7; V: TRBV6-6; CDR3: ASSYDTGPYEQY
J: TRBJ2-5; V: TRBV5-1; CDR3: ASSAGYQETQY
J: TRBJ1-6; V: TRBV7-2; CDR3: ASSVLTGGNSPLH
J: TRBJ2-7; V: TRBV20-1; CDR3: SASPGLARYEQY
J: TRBJ1-1; V: TRBV20-1; CDR3: SATPNWGFAEAF
J: TRBJ1-6; V: TRBV9; CDR3: ASSVTGQYNSPLH
J: TRBJ1-5; V: TRBV29-1; CDR3: SAGHRQPQH
J: TRBJ2-3; V: TRBV12-3/TRBV12-4; CDR3: ASRSAWGADTQY
J: TRBJ2-6; V: TRBV6-8; CDR3: ASSRGAPGANVLT
J: TRBJ1-1; V: TRBV5-6; CDR3: ASSGWTGGVEWNTEAF
J: TRBJ2-1; V: TRBV12-3/TRBV12-4; CDR3: ASSLRGEGPYNEQF
J: TRBJ2-1; V: TRBV7-2; CDR3: ASSLAVGGQF
J: TRBJ1-3; V: TRBV7-6; CDR3: ASSTDTEGSGNTIY
J: TRBJ2-1; V: TRBV7-2; CDR3: ASSGRLAGASYNEQF
J: TRBJ1-2; V: TRBV7-9; CDR3: ATTPAGVPNYGYT
J: TRBJ2-3; V: TRBV7-8; CDR3: ASSWQVVGLAGYTQY
J: TRBJ2-7; V: TRBV4-2; CDR3: ASSQEEGLAYEQY
J: TRBJ2-2; V: TRBV9; CDR3: ASSVVISGELF